These T cell receptor beta chains were read from a single sample in a study of T cell responses to AZD1222 COVID-19 vaccine. This table comes from immunoSEQ multiplex PCR, and its TCRdb copy is limited to in-frame clones, with some not included. The table includes 150,000 to 200,000 clones, about 92% detected once. The source material was peripheral blood, sampled on day 0 of AZD1222 vaccination. The origin of the receptors is an adult in good health. Each CDR3 is given with its conserved first and last residue. A D gene is named only where the DNA matches it firmly. Clone size is stated in some rows and not others, as once, few, many or a class when expanded.

D gene: NA
J gene: TRBJ1-5
V gene: TRBV4-1
clone size: once
CDR3 protein: CASRPNQGVNQPQHF
CDR3 DNA: TGCGCCAGCAGACCGAACCAGGGAGTCAATCAGCCCCAGCATTTT

D gene: NA
J gene: TRBJ1-2
V gene: TRBV6-5
clone size: NA
CDR3 protein: CASSSLAGSYGYTF
CDR3 DNA: TGTGCCAGCAGTTCTCTCGCGGGTAGCTATGGCTACACCTTC

D gene: NA
J gene: TRBJ1-4
V gene: TRBV19
clone size: NA
CDR3 protein: CASSIGGGRTNEKLFF
CDR3 DNA: TGTGCCAGTAGTATAGGCGGCGGGAGGACTAATGAAAAACTGTTTTTT

D gene: TRBD2
J gene: TRBJ2-1
V gene: TRBV27
clone size: NA
CDR3 protein: CASSLFPPPTSFEGNEQFF
CDR3 DNA: TGTGCCAGCAGTTTATTCCCCCCCCCGACTAGCTTCGAGGGGAATGAGCAGTTCTTC

D gene: TRBD1
J gene: TRBJ1-6
V gene: TRBV6-6
clone size: NA
CDR3 protein: CATHRDRVNSPLHF
CDR3 DNA: TGTGCCACCCACCGGGACAGGGTCAATTCACCCCTCCACTTT

D gene: NA
J gene: TRBJ1-2
V gene: TRBV7-9
clone size: NA
CDR3 protein: CASRLVDGYTF
CDR3 DNA: TGTGCCAGCAGACTAGTCGATGGCTACACCTTC

D gene: NA
J gene: TRBJ1-2
V gene: TRBV7-2
clone size: NA
CDR3 protein: CASSWGGYGYTF
CDR3 DNA: TGTGCCAGCAGCTGGGGGGGCTATGGCTACACCTTC

D gene: NA
J gene: TRBJ2-1
V gene: TRBV6-5
clone size: NA
CDR3 protein: CASRIYGSEQFF
CDR3 DNA: TGTGCCAGCAGAATTTATGGGAGTGAGCAGTTCTTC

D gene: NA
J gene: TRBJ1-1
V gene: TRBV19
clone size: NA
CDR3 protein: CASDSKKTNTEAFF
CDR3 DNA: TGTGCCAGTGACTCGAAGAAAACGAACACTGAAGCTTTCTTT

D gene: NA
J gene: TRBJ1-5
V gene: TRBV5-6
clone size: NA
CDR3 protein: CASSFRTWSNQPQHF
CDR3 DNA: TGTGCCAGCAGCTTTCGTACCTGGAGCAATCAGCCCCAGCATTTT

D gene: NA
J gene: TRBJ1-3
V gene: TRBV3-1/TRBV3-2
clone size: few
CDR3 protein: CASSQDLGTPGNTIYF
CDR3 DNA: TGTGCCAGCAGCCAAGATTTAGGAACACCTGGAAACACCATATATTTT

D gene: NA
J gene: TRBJ2-5
V gene: TRBV14
clone size: NA
CDR3 protein: CASSPVGGGYQETQYF
CDR3 DNA: TGTGCCAGCAGTCCCGTCGGAGGGGGGTACCAAGAGACCCAGTACTTC

D gene: NA
J gene: TRBJ1-5
V gene: TRBV6-5
clone size: NA
CDR3 protein: CASSSARSNQPQHF
CDR3 DNA: TGTGCCAGCAGTTCCGCCCGGAGCAATCAGCCCCAGCATTTT

D gene: NA
J gene: TRBJ1-1
V gene: TRBV5-1
clone size: NA
CDR3 protein: CASSLDTGLGTEAFF
CDR3 DNA: TGCGCCAGCAGCTTGGATACAGGGTTGGGCACTGAAGCTTTCTTT

D gene: NA
J gene: TRBJ2-7
V gene: TRBV5-1
clone size: NA
CDR3 protein: CASSLGLETRRSYEQYF
CDR3 DNA: TGCGCCAGCAGCCTTGGACTGGAAACGAGGAGGTCCTACGAGCAGTACTTC

D gene: NA
J gene: TRBJ2-7
V gene: TRBV10-1
clone size: NA
CDR3 protein: CAHDGRMRPQYF
CDR3 DNA: TGCGCCCACGACGGCCGGATGCGACCGCAGTACTTC

D gene: NA
J gene: TRBJ1-2
V gene: TRBV19
clone size: NA
CDR3 protein: CASSIAKEGRYGYTF
CDR3 DNA: TGTGCCAGTAGTATAGCCAAGGAGGGGCGTTATGGCTACACCTTC

D gene: TRBD2
J gene: TRBJ2-1
V gene: TRBV18
clone size: NA
CDR3 protein: CASSPATSGAIEQFF
CDR3 DNA: TGTGCCAGCTCACCCGCGACTAGCGGAGCTATTGAGCAGTTCTTC

D gene: NA
J gene: TRBJ1-6
V gene: TRBV12-5
clone size: NA
CDR3 protein: CASGVNNSPLHF
CDR3 DNA: TGTGCTAGTGGGGTAAATAATTCACCCCTCCACTTT

D gene: NA
J gene: TRBJ2-3
V gene: TRBV6-5
clone size: NA
CDR3 protein: CASLRRLDTQYF
CDR3 DNA: TGTGCCAGCTTGAGGAGGTTAGATACGCAGTATTTT